The present entry profiles one T cell receptor (beta chain) with its context. This clonotype showed up just a few times. Its recognized antigen is unknown. Per-nucleotide qualities are absent, and no much larger clonotype sits a single base away. The source of the sample is a study of type 1 and type 2 diabetes patients (dated by TCRdb to about 2016). Study-wide context: Nine type 1 diabetes patients, a few type 2 diabetes patients and roughly six nondiabetic controls, all recruited in China, made up the cohort. Similar V gene usage was observed when approximately 20-cycle and 25-cycle amplification were compared, suggesting similar primer efficiencies and random PCR bias. The study used high-throughput sequencing to profile TCRbeta repertoires and compare individuals with type 1 diabetes, type 2 diabetes and no diabetes. For the type 1 diabetes patients, the type 2 diabetes patients acted as a disease comparison group. A total of 15 million to 20 million paired-end reads were generated across the whole study. Sequencing of the TCRbeta libraries was paired-end and was performed on Illumina HiSeq 2000 or MiSeq instruments. Across the study, CD4+ and CD8+ T cells were positively selected from PBMCs using CD4 or CD8 MicroBeads on MACS columns.

Every diabetic patient fulfilled standard classification criteria for type 1 or type 2 diabetes, and glucose and C-peptide were evaluated using WHO-recommended methods. Donors were excluded if they had other autoimmune diseases or infections within the previous four weeks. Ten milliliters of peripheral blood were drawn from each participant. PBMCs were isolated with LymphoPrep density separation. Study-wide findings and limitations: Because only a limited number of T2D and control samples were sequenced, some T1D-only HECs might also appear in more T2D or control samples. In both CD4+ and CD8+ T cells, type 2 diabetes repertoires were highly diverse and significantly more diverse than type 1 diabetes repertoires. Age and gender were not matched between study groups, possibly biasing interpretation. Type 2 diabetes patients had few highly-expanded CD4+ clones, median one, accounting for a median roughly 4% of reads. Type 2 diabetes and control samples had highly correlated V and J gene usage patterns, with the correlation between samples averaging roughly 0.97.

The CDR3 spans 15 residues, from the cysteine through the phenylalanine. Only the CDR3 DNA stays, 45 bases, in frame from base 1. Trimming removed 6 bases from V and 10 bases from J; the gene matches leave 13 bases unexplained. Per the germline V gene (reference sequence), DFQATT is the CDR1 and SNEGSKA is the CDR2. For sequencing, an Illumina MiSeq was employed. For TCRbeta CDR3 amplification, the template was genomic DNA taken from the sorted T cell subsets. The TCRbeta CDR3 region was amplified by multiplex PCR using 30 forward and 13 reverse primers. PCR products were purified with AMPure XP beads, then indices and adaptors were added in a second roughly 23-cycle PCR. Before sequencing, the libraries were purified from gel with the QIAquick Gel Extraction Kit. In the source study's methods: FLASH was used to merge paired-end reads, and IgBLAST was used to align the merged reads to IMGT V, D and J germline references. After reads whose alignment identity to germline references fell below 70% were discarded, about 10 million reads remained study-wide. CDR3 boundaries, reading frame and productivity were assigned following IMGT definitions. A highly-expanded clone was defined as any clone making up 1% or more of reads, and normalized Shannon entropy served as the measure of diversity. Unpaired two-tailed t-tests were used to test group differences in Shannon entropy. Through fastp at Q25 and MiXCR, TCRdb rebuilt clones from the public reads, retaining in-frame beta chains. Every CDR3 protein is listed once, alongside the most common genes and DNA of its rows. The V and J calls reflect TCRdb's pipeline rather than the authors' work. Counted in this sample were a few hundred thousand distinct CDR3 sequences; roughly 50% of them appeared once. Of the sample, about an eighth falls within the top ten clones.

Sequenced material: peripheral blood mononuclear cells (PBMCs). The sequence was obtained from a man between 18 and 35 years old with type 2 diabetes. The chain is assembled from TRBV20-1 and TRBJ1-6, with 9 central nucleotides matching TRBD1. The DNA is as follows: TGCAGTGCCATAGTACGTTACAGGGGGCAATCACCCCTCCACTTT. This sequence encodes CSAIVRYRGQSPLHF.